One and the same sample provided the 18 T cell receptor beta chains below, sequenced in a study of blood T cell repertoires in COVID-19. The assay was immunoSEQ multiplex PCR, and TCRdb's table has in-frame clones only and misses some. The sample lists some 210,000 clones, 84% occurring once. Sequences were obtained from peripheral blood. All receptors derive from a woman aged 50 to 60 with active or convalescent COVID-19.

This chain joins TRBV11-1 and TRBJ2-7, with a weak D call TRBD2 (5 bases). This CDR3 has 12 amino acids. The V and J ends lost 2 bases and 5 bases respectively, with 7 bases between them. The germline V gene encodes CDR1 SGHAT and CDR2 FQDESV (reference sequence). CDR3 loop: CASSLWGDEQYF. The CDR3 region has the DNA TGTGCCAGCAGCTTATGGGGAGACGAGCAGTACTTC.

This chain connects TRBV5-1 to TRBJ1-2; D may be TRBD1 (5 bases). Germline values: CDR1 SGHRS, CDR2 YFSETQ. V shed 3 bases and J shed 4 bases, with 10 bases lying between them. CDR3 size: 13 residues. The CDR3 sequence: CASSSDKPYGYTF. In nucleotides, the CDR3 is TGCGCCAGCAGCTCGGACAAGCCCTATGGCTACACCTTC.

This clone was found a few times. This chain joins TRBV3-1 (or the pseudogene TRBV3-2) and TRBJ1-1; the D gene is possibly TRBD1 (6 bases). The germline V gene has CDR1 LGHDT and CDR2 YNNKEL (reference sequence). V was pared by 5 bases and J by 5 bases, with 12 bases between. The CDR3 contains 13 residues. CDR3 nucleotides: TGTGCCAGCAGCTCTGACAGGTCGACTGAAGCTTTCTTT. Its protein is CASSSDRSTEAFF.

The V gene is TRBV19, the J gene TRBJ1-2, with D possibly being TRBD1 (6 bases). V lost 7 bases to trimming and J lost 5 bases, with 14 bases between them. Germline V CDR1 and CDR2: LNHDA, SQIVND (reference sequence). The CDR3 is 13 residues long. In nucleotides, the CDR3 is TGTGCCAGTAAGGCGGACAGAGGGTATGGCTACACCTTC. Translated: CASKADRGYGYTF.

The chain uses TRBV6-2 or TRBV6-3 and TRBJ2-6; tentatively, D is TRBD1 (6 bases). Deletions cut 5 bases from V and 4 bases from J, with 12 bases between. The CDR3 totals 15 residues. Germline CDR1 reads MNHEY; CDR2 reads SVGEGT. The CDR3 DNA sequence: TGTGCCAGCAGTACAGGGCTTCTCGGGGCCAACGTCCTGACTTTC. This translates into CASSTGLLGANVLTF.

V is TRBV19 and J is TRBJ2-1; 7 nucleotides match TRBD1. The J segment lost 7 bases and the V segment lost 6 bases, leaving 18 bases of the junction unmatched. Germline V gene lookup returns CDR1 LNHDA and CDR2 SQIVND (reference sequence). The CDR3 runs 17 residues. In DNA, the CDR3 is TGTGCCAGTAGAAATCGGGGCGACAGGGTGTCCAGAAATGAGCAGTTCTTC. Amino acid sequence: CASRNRGDRVSRNEQFF.

The chain couples TRBV15 to TRBJ2-1; TRBD2 matches 9 bases. Looked up from germline, CDR1 is LNHNV and CDR2 is YYDKDF (reference sequence). V was pared by 0 bases and J by 5 bases, with 5 bases of the junction left unmatched. There are 16 residues in the CDR3. CDR3 sequence: CATSRDSGRANNEQFF. In nucleotides, the CDR3 is TGTGCCACCAGCAGAGATAGCGGGAGAGCGAACAATGAGCAGTTCTTC.

The rearrangement uses TRBV29-1 and TRBJ2-3, with 12 bases aligning to TRBD1. Germline V gene lookup returns CDR1 SQVTM and CDR2 ANQGSEA. CDR3 size: 16 residues. J lost 0 bases, V lost 0 bases, and 1 base had no gene match. Here the CDR3 reads CSVEDGTGGSTDTQYF. As DNA, the CDR3 is TGCAGCGTTGAAGACGGGACAGGGGGCAGCACAGATACGCAGTATTTT.

This clone appeared a single time. This chain uses TRBV9 with TRBJ2-3; TRBD2 aligns across 10 bases. The CDR3 has 18 residues. Germline V lookup: CDR1 SGDLS, CDR2 YYNGEE. V shed 3 bases and J 3 bases; nucleotides not matched to a gene: 13. The CDR3 sequence: CASSDHSLAGGRTDTQYF. CDR3 nucleotide sequence: TGTGCCAGCAGCGACCACTCCTTAGCGGGGGGCCGGACAGATACGCAGTATTTT. Full variable domain (missing parts from reference TRBV9 and TRBJ2-3): DSGVTQTPKHLITATGQRVTLRCSPRSGDLSVYWYQQSLDQGLQFLIQYYNGEERAKGNILERFSAQQFPDLHSELNLSSLELGDSALYFCASSDHSLAGGRTDTQYFGPGTRLTVL.

The chain is built from TRBV10-3 and TRBJ1-2; D is ambiguous. CDR3 length: 13 amino acids. Trimming left V 1 base short and J 6 bases short, with 9 bases between. Per the germline V gene, CDR1 is ENHRY and CDR2 is SYGVKD. The CDR3 loop reads CAISEFVQNGYTF. The CDR3 nucleotides are TGTGCCATCAGTGAGTTCGTACAGAATGGCTACACCTTC.

The gene calls are TRBV6-5 and TRBJ2-1; 16 bases match TRBD2. This CDR3 has 15 residues. The germline CDR1 and CDR2 sequences are MNHEY and SVGAGI. V lost 6 bases and J lost 7; bases outside the gene matches: 3. The CDR3 sequence: CASSRGLAGGNEQFF. The CDR3, as DNA: TGTGCCAGCAGCAGGGGACTAGCGGGGGGGAATGAGCAGTTCTTC.

This sequence joins TRBV28 and TRBJ1-3; TRBD1 matches 8 bases. V lost 5 bases to trimming and J lost 3 bases; unmatched junction nucleotides: 6. From germline, CDR1 is MDHEN and CDR2 SYDVKM. The CDR3 is made up of 15 amino acids. The CDR3 region has the DNA TGTGCCAGCAGTGAGGCAGGGGGCTATGGAAACACCATATATTTT. Amino acids: CASSEAGGYGNTIYF.

The chain combines TRBV30 with TRBJ2-1; 9 nucleotides line up with TRBD2. CDR3 size: 13 residues. Germline-derived CDR1 and CDR2 are GTSNPN and SVGIG (reference sequence). V gave up 4 bases and J gave up 6 bases; unmatched junction bases: 4. In DNA, the CDR3 is TGTGCCTGGACTAGCGGGAAGCTCAATGAGCAGTTCTTC. This sequence encodes CAWTSGKLNEQFF.

This sequence joins TRBV5-6 and TRBJ2-3, with 7 nucleotides matching TRBD1. V lost 2 bases and J lost 2; bases outside the gene matches: 5. CDR1 and CDR2 from the germline V gene are SGHDT and YYEEEE. The CDR3 is 15 residues long. The CDR3 loop is CASSFQQGITDTQYF. The CDR3, as DNA: TGTGCCAGCAGCTTCCAACAGGGGATCACAGATACGCAGTATTTT. The whole variable domain, remainder taken from reference TRBV5-6 and TRBJ2-3, is DAGVTQSPTHLIKTRGQQVTLRCSPKSGHDTVSWYQQALGQGPQFIFQYYEEEERQRGNFPDRFSGHQFPNYSSELNVNALLLGDSALYLCASSFQQGITDTQYFGPGTRLTVL.

This clone was detected once. The chain recombines TRBV7-9 with TRBJ2-1; TRBD1 agrees at 8 bases. This CDR3 contains 16 residues. V shed 4 bases, J shed 4 bases, and the junction held 9 bases outside the gene matches. The germline V gene has CDR1 SEHNR and CDR2 FQNEAQ (reference sequence). CDR3 nucleotide sequence: TGTGCCAGCAGCTACCGGACAGGGCCGGGGTACAATGAGCAGTTCTTC. Translated, it gives CASSYRTGPGYNEQFF.

The V and J genes are TRBV4-1 and TRBJ2-2; 7 nucleotides line up with TRBD2. The junction had 12 bases not matched to a gene; V was cut back by 1 base and J by 7 bases. This CDR3 has 17 residues. Germline assignment: CDR1 MGHRA and CDR2 YSYEKL. The CDR3 here is CASSQVGREVIGGELFF. CDR3 bases: TGCGCCAGCAGCCAAGTGGGCCGGGAGGTCATAGGCGGGGAGCTGTTTTTT.

The chain recombines TRBV28 with TRBJ2-7, with TRBD1 matching 7 bases. The CDR3 is made up of 13 amino acids. Per the germline V gene, CDR1 is MDHEN and CDR2 is SYDVKM. Losses at the gene ends were 6 bases for V and 3 bases for J; bases not matched to a gene: 5. The CDR3 bases are TGTGCCAGCAGCCGGGACAGACACTACGAGCAGTACGTC. As protein: CASSRDRHYEQYV.

This clone appeared a few times. The V and J genes are TRBV29-1 and TRBJ1-1; 8 nucleotides line up with TRBD1. Germline V gives CDR1 SQVTM, CDR2 ANQGSEA. The ends lost 5 bases at V and 1 base at J; junction bases unmatched: 3. CDR3 length equals 13 residues. This chain's CDR3 is CSVWTGTNTEAFF. CDR3 DNA: TGCAGCGTTTGGACAGGGACGAACACTGAAGCTTTCTTT.